This T cell receptor (beta chain) was obtained from a study of T cell responses to AZD1222 COVID-19 vaccine. Comments on this clone: Its matching antigen is unknown.

The CDR3 contains 15 residues. Trimming removed 1 base from V and 2 bases from J, with 11 bases in between. The germline V gene encodes CDR1 LGHDT and CDR2 YNNKEL (reference sequence). Measured with immunoSEQ multiplex PCR; TCRdb has only the in-frame clones, and not every one. The sample records 95,000 to 150,000 clones, about 85% being singletons. Whole-study findings and limits: No repertoire was sampled before or during the peak T cell response, only after it.

The source of this sequence is an adult in good health. The chain is built from TRBV3-1 (or the pseudogene TRBV3-2) and TRBJ2-5; D could derive from TRBD1 or TRBD2 (5 bases each). Sequenced material: peripheral blood, taken on day 0 of AZD1222 vaccination. The CDR3 loop is CASSQGGTEQETQYF. The CDR3 region has the DNA TGTGCCAGCAGCCAAGGGGGGACCGAACAAGAGACCCAGTACTTC.